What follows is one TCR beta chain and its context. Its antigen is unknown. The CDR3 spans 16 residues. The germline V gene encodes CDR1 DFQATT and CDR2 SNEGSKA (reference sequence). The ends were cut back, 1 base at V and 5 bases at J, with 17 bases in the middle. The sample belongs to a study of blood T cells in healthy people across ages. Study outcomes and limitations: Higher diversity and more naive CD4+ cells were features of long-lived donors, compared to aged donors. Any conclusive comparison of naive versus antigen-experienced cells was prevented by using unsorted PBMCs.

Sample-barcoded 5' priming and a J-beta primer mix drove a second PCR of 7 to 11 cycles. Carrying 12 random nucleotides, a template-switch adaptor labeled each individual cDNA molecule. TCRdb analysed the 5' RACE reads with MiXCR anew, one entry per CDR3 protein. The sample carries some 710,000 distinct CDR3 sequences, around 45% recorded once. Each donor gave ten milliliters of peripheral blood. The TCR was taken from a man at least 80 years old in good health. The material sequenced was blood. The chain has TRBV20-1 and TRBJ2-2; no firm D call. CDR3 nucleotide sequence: TGCAGTGCTAGAGTAGACACACATGGTTTGACCGGGGAGCTGTTTTTT. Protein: CSARVDTHGLTGELFF.